These 11 T cell receptor beta chains share one sample of origin, sequenced in a study of OX40 agonist ivuxolimab in advanced cancers. Sequencing used immunoSEQ multiplex PCR; TCRdb keeps in-frame clones, though not all of them. The sample has some 30,000 clones, about 92% seen once; the top ten hold under 1%. The specimen was CD4+ or CD8+ T cells sorted from blood, collected in a trial of the OX40 agonist ivuxolimab. These receptors came from an adult with an advanced solid tumor such as melanoma, head and neck, liver or kidney cancer.

The chain has TRBV6-5 and TRBJ1-2; the D is unclear. CDR1 and CDR2 from the germline V gene are MNHEY and SVGAGI. This CDR3 comprises 12 residues. The V gene lost 6 bases and the J gene lost 4 bases, with 9 bases spanning the gap. CDR3 DNA sequence: TGTGCCAGCAGCCCCCCTGGCTATGGCTACACCTTC. Its protein is CASSPPGYGYTF.

This clone was found once. The chain employs TRBV5-1 and TRBJ2-2, with 7 bases aligning to TRBD2. CDR1 is SGHRS, CDR2 YFSETQ, per germline. The CDR3 extends over 15 amino acids. J gave up 1 base and V 1 base, and 1 base lay outside the gene matches. The CDR3 spells CASSLWEGNTGELFF. The CDR3 bases are TGCGCCAGCAGCTTGTGGGAGGGGAACACCGGGGAGCTGTTTTTT.

This chain links TRBV28 with TRBJ2-7, with D unresolved. V lost 7 bases and J lost 2, with 12 bases in between. Germline V gives CDR1 MDHEN, CDR2 SYDVKM. CDR3 length: 13 amino acids. This CDR3 reads CASTSGGAYEQYF. The CDR3 region has the DNA TGTGCCAGCACCTCGGGTGGGGCCTACGAGCAGTACTTC.

The J gene is TRBJ2-7, the V gene TRBV28, with TRBD1 matching 7 bases. This CDR3 is built from 15 residues. CDR1 and CDR2 (germline): MDHEN, SYDVKM. The CDR3 loop reads CVTQSPKTGSYEQYF. The CDR3 coding sequence is TGTGTCACACAATCACCAAAGACAGGGAGCTACGAGCAGTACTTC.

This chain joins TRBV19 and TRBJ2-3, with D maybe TRBD1 (5 bases). The CDR3 covers 14 residues. Germline V gene data show CDR1 as LNHDA and CDR2 as SQIVND (reference sequence). Trimming pared 1 base from V and 3 bases from J, leaving 8 bases between. The DNA for the CDR3 is TGTGCCAGTAGTATAGGGCCAGGGACAGATACGCAGTATTTT. This codes for CASSIGPGTDTQYF.

The rearrangement uses TRBV11-2 and TRBJ2-5; D gene unclear. V lost 5 bases and J lost 0, with 7 bases in between. Germline assignment: CDR1 SGHAT and CDR2 FQNNGV. The CDR3 length is 13 residues. The CDR3 is CASSARNQETQYF. The CDR3 DNA reads TGTGCCAGCAGCGCACGCAACCAAGAGACCCAGTACTTC.

The chain links TRBV28 to TRBJ1-3; D remains ambiguous. This CDR3 has 15 residues. Germline assignment: CDR1 MDHEN and CDR2 SYDVKM. V dropped 2 bases and J dropped 0 bases, with 8 bases sitting between them. CDR3 bases: TGTGCCAGCAGTTTAGGCAGCCTCTCTGGAAACACCATATATTTT. This gives the protein CASSLGSLSGNTIYF.

The genes are TRBV15 and TRBJ2-1; 13 bases line up with TRBD2. The CDR3 extends over 15 amino acids. Germline loops: CDR1 LNHNV, CDR2 YYDKDF (reference sequence). After removal of 3 bases from V and 8 bases from J, the junction contained 4 bases not matched to a gene. The CDR3 DNA is TGTGCCACCAGCAGGACTAGCGGGAGGTGGGATGAGCAGTTCTTC. It specifies CATSRTSGRWDEQFF.

The J gene is TRBJ2-7, the V gene TRBV7-6; D may correspond to TRBD1 or TRBD2 (6 bases each). Deletions cut 1 base from V and 7 bases from J, with 11 bases between. This CDR3 is built from 13 residues. The germline V gene has CDR1 SGHVS and CDR2 FNYEAQ. CDR3 region: CASSLDQGREQYF. The CDR3 nucleotides read TGTGCCAGCAGCTTAGACCAGGGGAGGGAGCAGTACTTC.

J is TRBJ2-2 and V is TRBV5-1, with 10 nucleotides matching TRBD2. J lost 2 bases, V lost 1 base, and 5 bases had no gene match. The CDR3 consists of 17 residues. The V gene's germline CDR1 is SGHRS and CDR2 YFSETQ. CDR3 sequence: CASSLRLAGANTGELFF. CDR3 nucleotides: TGCGCCAGCAGCTTGAGGCTAGCGGGGGCTAACACCGGGGAGCTGTTTTTT.

The rearrangement uses TRBV5-5 and TRBJ1-3, with D hard to call. From germline, CDR1 is SGHKS and CDR2 YYEKEE (reference sequence). The CDR3 totals 13 residues. V was clipped by 3 bases and J by 0 bases, with 4 bases between them. Written as DNA, the CDR3 is TGTGCCAGCAGCTCTCACTCTGGAAACACCATATATTTT. Protein: CASSSHSGNTIYF.